This TCR beta chain comes out of a study of cytomegalovirus exposure and HLA in healthy donors. General study points: The study carried out a later analysis of TCR beta sequences. It associated some 15,000 of them with specific HLA alleles at a false discovery rate of 0.05.

Sampled while nominally healthy, donors likely had unrecorded immune exposures. Primers included in the PCR were 60 Vbeta and 13 Jbeta primers. Here immunoSEQ multiplex PCR was the method, and the copy in TCRdb shows in-frame clones only, minus some. The data contain under 150,000 clones, about 76% of them singletons. Germline V CDR1 and CDR2: SGHRS, YFSETQ. There are 16 residues in the CDR3. V shed 0 bases, J shed 3 bases, and the junction held 5 bases outside the gene matches. Comments on this clone: Its antigen is currently unknown.

This receptor was taken from a woman between 40 and 55 years old in good health and CMV-seronegative. This chain links TRBV5-1 with TRBJ2-2, with 7 positions matching TRBD2. Sequencing was carried out using PBMCs. CDR3 coding DNA: TGCGCCAGCAGCTTGGCCGGGGGGTCGGACACCGGGGAGCTGTTTTTT. Its translation is CASSLAGGSDTGELFF.